This paragraph covers one T cell receptor beta chain sequence. Its antigen is undetermined. Both 60 Vbeta primers and 13 Jbeta primers went into the PCR. Using immunoSEQ multiplex PCR, the repertoire was profiled, and TCRdb retains in-frame clones only, with some absent. This table has 130,000 or so clones, roughly 72% appearing once. This entry comes from a study of cytomegalovirus exposure and HLA in healthy donors. The CDR3 runs 11 residues. Germline lookup yields CDR1 MDHEN and CDR2 SYDVKM. V was pared by 6 bases and J by 7 bases, with 9 bases between. General study points: Relative to equally common others, HLA-associated TCR beta chains showed greater clonal expansion in a later analysis.

The sequence came from a male donor in good health and CMV-seronegative. The chain joins TRBV28 to TRBJ1-1, with D uncertain. Input material: PBMCs. As DNA, the CDR3 is TGTGCCAGCAGACAGACACTTGAAGCTTTCTTT. Amino acid sequence: CASRQTLEAFF. Full variable domain (remainder filled in from reference TRBV28 and TRBJ1-1): DVKVTQSSRYLVKRTGEKVFLECVQDMDHENMFWYRQDPGLGLRLIYFSYDVKMKEKGDIPEGYSVSREKKERFSLILESASTNQTSMYLCASRQTLEAFFGQGTRLTVV.